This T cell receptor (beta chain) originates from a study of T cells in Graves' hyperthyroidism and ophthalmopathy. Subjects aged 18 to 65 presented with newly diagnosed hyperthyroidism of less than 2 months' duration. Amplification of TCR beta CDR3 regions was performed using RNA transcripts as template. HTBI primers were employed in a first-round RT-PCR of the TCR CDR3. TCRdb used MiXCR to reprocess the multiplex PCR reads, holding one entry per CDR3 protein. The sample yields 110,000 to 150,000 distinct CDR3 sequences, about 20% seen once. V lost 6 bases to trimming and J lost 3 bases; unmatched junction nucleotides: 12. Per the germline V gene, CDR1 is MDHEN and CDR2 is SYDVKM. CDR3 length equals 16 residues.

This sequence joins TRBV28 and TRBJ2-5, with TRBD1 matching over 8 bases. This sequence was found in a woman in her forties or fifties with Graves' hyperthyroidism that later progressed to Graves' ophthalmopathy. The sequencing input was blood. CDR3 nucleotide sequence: TGTGCCAGCAGCTACGATTTCCAGGGGGCCGAAGAGACCCAGTACTTC. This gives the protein CASSYDFQGAEETQYF.